This TCR beta chain was retrieved from a study of Ad26.COV2.S vaccination and SARS-CoV-2 variants. Study overall: Administration of Ad26.COV2.S was intramuscular, either once or twice 56 days apart.

Specified treatment: 19 received Ad26.COV2.S at low or high dose, single or two shots; roughly five received placebo; per-sample allocation not given. The investigators took samples on day 63 after the first vaccine or placebo injection. Study observations and caveats: Assessments of TCR breadth and depth may have underestimated the total T cell responses.

Germline V CDR1 and CDR2: WNHNN, SYGVQD (reference sequence). Trimming stripped 4 bases from V and 5 bases from J, with 30 bases between. The CDR3 has 20 residues. About this clone: Its cognate antigen is unknown.

Sequenced by immunoSEQ multiplex PCR; TCRdb stores in-frame clones only, minus some. Among about 320,000 clones listed, about 86% were seen once. This specimen was peripheral blood, taken in a trial of Ad26.COV2.S vaccine versus placebo. V usage is TRBV10-1 and J usage is TRBJ2-4; D is ambiguous. This clonotype originated in a person aged 18 to 65 who received the Ad26.COV2.S COVID-19 vaccine or a placebo. The DNA for the CDR3 is TGCGCCAGCAGTGGGGTGCGGTCCTGTCTATCACATACTCGCCAAAACATTCAGTACTTC. Its protein product is CASSGVRSCLSHTRQNIQYF.